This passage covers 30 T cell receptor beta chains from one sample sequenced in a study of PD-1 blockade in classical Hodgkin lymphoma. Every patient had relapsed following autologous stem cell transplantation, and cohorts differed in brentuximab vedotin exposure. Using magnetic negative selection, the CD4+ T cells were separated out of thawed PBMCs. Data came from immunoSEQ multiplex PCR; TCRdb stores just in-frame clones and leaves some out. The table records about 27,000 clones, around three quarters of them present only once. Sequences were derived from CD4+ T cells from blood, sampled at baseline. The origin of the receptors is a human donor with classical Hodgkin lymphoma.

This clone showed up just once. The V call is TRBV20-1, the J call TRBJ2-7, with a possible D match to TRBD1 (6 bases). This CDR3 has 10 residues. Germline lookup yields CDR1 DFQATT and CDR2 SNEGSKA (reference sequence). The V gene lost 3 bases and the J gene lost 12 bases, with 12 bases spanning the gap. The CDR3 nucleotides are TGCAGTGCTAGTTACGGACAGTTGTACTTC. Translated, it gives CSASYGQLYF.

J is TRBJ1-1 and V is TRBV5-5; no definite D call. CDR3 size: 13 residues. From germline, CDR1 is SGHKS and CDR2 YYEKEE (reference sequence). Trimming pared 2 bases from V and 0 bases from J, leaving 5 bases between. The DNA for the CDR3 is TGTGCCAGCAGCTTCGTTATGAACACTGAAGCTTTCTTT. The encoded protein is CASSFVMNTEAFF. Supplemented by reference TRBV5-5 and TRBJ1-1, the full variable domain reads DAGVTQSPTHLIKTRGQQVTLRCSPISGHKSVSWYQQVLGQGPQFIFQYYEKEERGRGNFPDRFSARQFPNYSSELNVNALLLGDSALYLCASSFVMNTEAFFGQGTRLTVV.

The CDR3 spells CASSPQVDQETQYF. In DNA, the CDR3 is TGCGCCAGCAGCCCCCAGGTAGACCAAGAGACCCAGTACTTC. The chain links TRBV5-1 to TRBJ2-5; no clear D. Germline CDR1 SGHRS, CDR2 YFSETQ. The length of the CDR3 is 14 residues. Trimming took 4 bases from V and 0 from J, leaving 10 bases between them.

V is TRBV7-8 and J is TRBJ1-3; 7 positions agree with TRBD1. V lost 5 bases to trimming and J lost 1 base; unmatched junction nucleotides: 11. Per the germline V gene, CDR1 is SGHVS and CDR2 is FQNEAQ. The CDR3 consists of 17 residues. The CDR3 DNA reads TGTGCCAGCAGCCCACACAGTCAGACAGGGTCTGGAAACACCATATATTTT. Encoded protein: CASSPHSQTGSGNTIYF.

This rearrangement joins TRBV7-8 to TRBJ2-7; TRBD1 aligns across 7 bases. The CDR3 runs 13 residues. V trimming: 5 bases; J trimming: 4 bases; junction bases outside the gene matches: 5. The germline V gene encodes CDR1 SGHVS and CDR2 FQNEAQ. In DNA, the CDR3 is TGTGCCAGCAGCCCTGGGACAGATTACGAGCAGTACTTC. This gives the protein CASSPGTDYEQYF.

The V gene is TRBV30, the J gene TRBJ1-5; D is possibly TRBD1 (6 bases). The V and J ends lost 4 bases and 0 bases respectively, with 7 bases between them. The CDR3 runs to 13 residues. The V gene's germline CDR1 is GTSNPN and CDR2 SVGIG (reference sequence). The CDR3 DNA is TGTGCCTGGACAGGGGATAGCAATCAGCCCCAGCATTTT. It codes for CAWTGDSNQPQHF.

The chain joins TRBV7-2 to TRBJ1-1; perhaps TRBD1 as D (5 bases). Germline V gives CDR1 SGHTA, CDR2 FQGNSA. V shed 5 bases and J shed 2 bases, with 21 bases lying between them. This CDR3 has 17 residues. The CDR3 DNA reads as TGTGCCAGCAGCACAGTAGCAGGGATCTTTGATAACACTGAAGCTTTCTTT. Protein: CASSTVAGIFDNTEAFF.

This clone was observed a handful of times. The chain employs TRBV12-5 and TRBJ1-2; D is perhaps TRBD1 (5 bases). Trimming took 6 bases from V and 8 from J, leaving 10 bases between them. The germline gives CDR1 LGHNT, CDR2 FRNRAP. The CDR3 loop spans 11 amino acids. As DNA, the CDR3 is TGTGCTAGTGGGTTAACAGGCGGCTACACCTTC. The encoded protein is CASGLTGGYTF.

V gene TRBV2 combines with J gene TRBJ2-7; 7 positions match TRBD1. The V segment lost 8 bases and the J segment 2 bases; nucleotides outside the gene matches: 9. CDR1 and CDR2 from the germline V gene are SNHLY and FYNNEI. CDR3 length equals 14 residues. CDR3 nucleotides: TGTGCCAGCGCCCGGGACAGAGGACCCTACGAGCAGTACTTC. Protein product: CASARDRGPYEQYF.

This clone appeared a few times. CDR3 residues: CASRLGFGPPMNTEAFF. The CDR3 DNA sequence: TGTGCAAGTCGCTTAGGTTTTGGCCCCCCAATGAACACTGAAGCTTTCTTT. V usage is TRBV12-2 and J usage is TRBJ1-1; the table assigns TRBD1, which was not confirmed against the DNA. TRBV12-2 is a recognized pseudogene. This CDR3 contains 17 residues.

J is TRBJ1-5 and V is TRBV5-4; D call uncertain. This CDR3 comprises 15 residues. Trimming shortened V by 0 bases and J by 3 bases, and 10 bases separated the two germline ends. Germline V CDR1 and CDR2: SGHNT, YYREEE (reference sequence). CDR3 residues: CASSLDLSDNQPQHF. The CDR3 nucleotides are TGTGCCAGCAGCTTGGACCTTTCGGACAATCAGCCCCAGCATTTT.

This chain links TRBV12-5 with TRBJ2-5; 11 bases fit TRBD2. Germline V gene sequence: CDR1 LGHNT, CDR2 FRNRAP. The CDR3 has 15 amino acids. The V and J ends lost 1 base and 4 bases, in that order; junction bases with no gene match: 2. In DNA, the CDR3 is TGTGCTAGTGGTTTGGCTCTAGCGGGGGGAGAGACCCAGTACTTC. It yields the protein CASGLALAGGETQYF.

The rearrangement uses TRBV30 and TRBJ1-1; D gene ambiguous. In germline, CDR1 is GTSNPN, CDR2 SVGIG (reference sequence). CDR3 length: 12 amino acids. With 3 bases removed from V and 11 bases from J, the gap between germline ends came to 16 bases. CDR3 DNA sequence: TGTGCCTGGAGCCAATATGCCCCGGGGGCTTTCTTT. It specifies CAWSQYAPGAFF.

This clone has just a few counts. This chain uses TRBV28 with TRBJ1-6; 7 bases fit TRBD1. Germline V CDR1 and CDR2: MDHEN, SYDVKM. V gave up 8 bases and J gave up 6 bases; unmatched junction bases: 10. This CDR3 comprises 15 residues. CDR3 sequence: CASGSVRGPNSPLHF. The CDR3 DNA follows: TGTGCCAGCGGCTCAGTGAGGGGGCCTAATTCACCCCTCCACTTT.

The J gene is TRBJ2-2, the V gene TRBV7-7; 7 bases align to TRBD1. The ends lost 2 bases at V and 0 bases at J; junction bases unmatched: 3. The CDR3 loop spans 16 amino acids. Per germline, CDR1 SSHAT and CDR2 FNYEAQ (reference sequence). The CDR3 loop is CASSLRTGANTGELFF. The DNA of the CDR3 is TGTGCCAGCAGCTTACGGACAGGCGCGAACACCGGGGAGCTGTTTTTT.

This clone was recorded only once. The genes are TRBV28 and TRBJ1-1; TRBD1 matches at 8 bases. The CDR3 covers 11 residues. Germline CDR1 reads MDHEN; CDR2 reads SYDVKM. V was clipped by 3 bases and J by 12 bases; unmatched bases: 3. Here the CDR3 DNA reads TGTGCCAGCAGTTTTAACAGGGGGACTTTCTTT. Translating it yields CASSFNRGTFF.

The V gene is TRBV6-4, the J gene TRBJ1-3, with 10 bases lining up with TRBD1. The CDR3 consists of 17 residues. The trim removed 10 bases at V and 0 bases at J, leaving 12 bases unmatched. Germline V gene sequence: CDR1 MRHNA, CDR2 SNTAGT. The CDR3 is CAILWGTGAHSGNTIYF. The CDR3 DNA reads TGTGCCATTCTTTGGGGGACAGGGGCCCACTCTGGAAACACCATATATTTT.

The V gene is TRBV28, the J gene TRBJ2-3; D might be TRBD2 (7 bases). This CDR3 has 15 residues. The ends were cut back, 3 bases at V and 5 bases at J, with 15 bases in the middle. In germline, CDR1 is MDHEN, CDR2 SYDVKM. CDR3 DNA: TGTGCCAGCAGTTTTTCCCGAGGGGGGGAAGATACGCAGTATTTT. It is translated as CASSFSRGGEDTQYF.

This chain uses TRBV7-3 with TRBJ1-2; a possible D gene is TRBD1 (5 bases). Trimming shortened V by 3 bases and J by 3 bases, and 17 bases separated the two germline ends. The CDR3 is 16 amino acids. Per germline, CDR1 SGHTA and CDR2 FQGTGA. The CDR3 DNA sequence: TGTGCCAGCAGCTTTTTGGGACCCGGAATGGACTATGGCTACACCTTC. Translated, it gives CASSFLGPGMDYGYTF.

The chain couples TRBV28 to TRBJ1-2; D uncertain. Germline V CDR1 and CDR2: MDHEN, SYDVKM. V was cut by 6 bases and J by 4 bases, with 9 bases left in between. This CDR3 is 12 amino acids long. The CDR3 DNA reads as TGTGCCAGCAGACAGACCGTCTATGGCTACACCTTC. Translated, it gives CASRQTVYGYTF.

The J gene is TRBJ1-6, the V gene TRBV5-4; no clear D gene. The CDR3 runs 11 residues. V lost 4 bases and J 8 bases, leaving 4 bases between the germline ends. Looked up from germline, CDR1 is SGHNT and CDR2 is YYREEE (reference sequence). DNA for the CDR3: TGTGCCAGCAGCGCGGATTCACCCCTCCACTTT. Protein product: CASSADSPLHF.

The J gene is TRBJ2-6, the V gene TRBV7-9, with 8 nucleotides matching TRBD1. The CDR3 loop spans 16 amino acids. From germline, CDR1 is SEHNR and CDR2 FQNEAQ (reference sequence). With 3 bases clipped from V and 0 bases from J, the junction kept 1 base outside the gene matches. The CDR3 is CASSFTGGSGANVLTF. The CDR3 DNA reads TGTGCCAGCAGCTTTACAGGGGGCTCTGGGGCCAACGTCCTGACTTTC.

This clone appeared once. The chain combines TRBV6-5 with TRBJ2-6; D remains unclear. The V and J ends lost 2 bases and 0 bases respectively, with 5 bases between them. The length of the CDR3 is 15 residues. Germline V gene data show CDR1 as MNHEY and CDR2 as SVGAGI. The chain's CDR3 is CASSYKGSGANVLTF. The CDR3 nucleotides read TGTGCCAGCAGTTACAAGGGCTCTGGGGCCAACGTCCTGACTTTC.

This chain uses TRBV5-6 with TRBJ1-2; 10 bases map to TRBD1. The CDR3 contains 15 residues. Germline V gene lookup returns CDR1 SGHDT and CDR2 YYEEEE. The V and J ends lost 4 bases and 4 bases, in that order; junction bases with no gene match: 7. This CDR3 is CASSRDRGRTYGYTF. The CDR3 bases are TGTGCCAGCAGCCGTGACAGGGGGCGGACCTATGGCTACACCTTC. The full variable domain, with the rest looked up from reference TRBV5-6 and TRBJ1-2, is DAGVTQSPTHLIKTRGQQVTLRCSPKSGHDTVSWYQQALGQGPQFIFQYYEEEERQRGNFPDRFSGHQFPNYSSELNVNALLLGDSALYLCASSRDRGRTYGYTFGSGTRLTVV.

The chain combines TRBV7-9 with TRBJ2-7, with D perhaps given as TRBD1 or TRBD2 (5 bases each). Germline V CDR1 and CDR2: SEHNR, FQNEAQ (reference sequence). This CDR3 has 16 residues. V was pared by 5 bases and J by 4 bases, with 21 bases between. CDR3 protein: CASSPTGADEAYEQYF. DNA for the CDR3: TGTGCCAGCAGCCCCACCGGGGCGGACGAGGCGTACGAGCAGTACTTC.

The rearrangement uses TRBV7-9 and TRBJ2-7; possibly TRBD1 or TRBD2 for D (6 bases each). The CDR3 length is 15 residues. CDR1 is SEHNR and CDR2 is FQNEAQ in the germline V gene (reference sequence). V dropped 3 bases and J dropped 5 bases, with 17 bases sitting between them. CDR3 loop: CASSLSGAPRNEQYF. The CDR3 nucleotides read TGTGCCAGCAGCTTGTCGGGGGCGCCGAGGAACGAGCAGTACTTC.

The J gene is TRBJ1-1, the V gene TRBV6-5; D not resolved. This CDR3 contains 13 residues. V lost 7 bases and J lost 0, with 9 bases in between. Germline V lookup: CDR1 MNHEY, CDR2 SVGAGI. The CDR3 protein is CASNYGVNTEAFF. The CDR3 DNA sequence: TGTGCCAGCAACTATGGGGTGAACACTGAAGCTTTCTTT.

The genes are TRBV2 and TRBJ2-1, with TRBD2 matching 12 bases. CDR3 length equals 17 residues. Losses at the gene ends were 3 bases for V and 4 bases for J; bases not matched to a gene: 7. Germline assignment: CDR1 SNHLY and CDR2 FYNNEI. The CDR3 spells CASSDPSGGASYNEQFF. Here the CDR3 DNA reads TGTGCCAGCAGTGACCCTAGCGGGGGGGCCTCGTACAATGAGCAGTTCTTC.

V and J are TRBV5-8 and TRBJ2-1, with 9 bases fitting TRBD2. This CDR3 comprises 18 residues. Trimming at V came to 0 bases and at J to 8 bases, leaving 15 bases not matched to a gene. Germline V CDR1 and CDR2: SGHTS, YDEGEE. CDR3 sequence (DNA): TGTGCCAGCAGCTTGGGGAGCGGGGGGCTGCCTAGGAACGATGAGCAGTTCTTC. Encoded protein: CASSLGSGGLPRNDEQFF.

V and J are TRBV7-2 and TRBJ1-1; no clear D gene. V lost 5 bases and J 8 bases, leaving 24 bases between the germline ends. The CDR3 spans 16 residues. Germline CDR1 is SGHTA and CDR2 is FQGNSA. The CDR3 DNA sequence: TGTGCCAGCAGCGGAATAGAGGTATCGGCTAGGGAAGAAGCTTTCTTT. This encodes CASSGIEVSAREEAFF.